The rows below give T cell receptor beta chains drawn from one sample of a study of shared clonotypes between healthy human individuals. Method: immunoSEQ multiplex PCR; TCRdb's copy keeps in-frame clones and lacks some. The sample records 2 million to 2.5 million clones, 93% being singletons. The sequenced sample was naive CD4+ T cells from PBMCs. The receptor source for this set is a man aged 18-30 years in good health. Some clones in this sample may be carry-over from other donors' samples. The CDR3 runs from the conserved cysteine through the conserved F or W. The D gene is left open where the match is weak.

d_call	cdr3_length	j_call	v_call	cdr3_aa	cdr3_nt
NA	14	TRBJ2-7	TRBV6-1	CASIDRAGSYEQYF	TGTGCCAGTATTGATAGGGCGGGATCCTACGAGCAGTACTTC
TRBD1	15	TRBJ1-2	TRBV28	CASSRPDRGRYGYTF	TGTGCCAGCAGTAGGCCAGACAGGGGCCGCTATGGCTACACCTTC
TRBD1	14	TRBJ2-7	TRBV7-2	CASSLGQFSYEQYF	TGTGCCAGCAGCTTGGGACAGTTCTCCTACGAGCAGTACTTC
TRBD1	15	TRBJ2-2	TRBV28	CASRPNRGYTGELFF	TGTGCCAGCAGACCGAACAGGGGTTACACCGGGGAGCTGTTTTTT
NA	14	TRBJ2-5	TRBV27	CASSLWDGEETQYF	TGTGCCAGCAGTTTGTGGGACGGGGAAGAGACCCAGTACTTC
NA	13	TRBJ1-1	TRBV28	CASSPRINTEAFF	TGTGCCAGCAGCCCTCGCATTAACACTGAAGCTTTCTTT
NA	15	TRBJ1-1	TRBV7-2	CASSLVWGGNTEAFF	TGTGCCAGCAGCTTGGTTTGGGGAGGGAACACTGAAGCTTTCTTT
TRBD1	12	TRBJ1-2	TRBV29-1	CSVTGTGYGYTF	TGCAGCGTCACCGGGACAGGGTATGGCTACACCTTC
TRBD2	15	TRBJ2-5	TRBV14	CASSQVAGVEETQYF	TGTGCCAGCAGCCAAGTAGCGGGAGTTGAGGAGACCCAGTACTTC
NA	14	TRBJ2-7	TRBV30	CAWSVWDTLREQYF	TGTGCCTGGAGTGTTTGGGACACACTTCGGGAGCAGTACTTC
NA	13	TRBJ2-4	TRBV6-5	CASSPGRENIQYF	TGTGCCAGCAGCCCCGGGCGAGAAAACATTCAGTACTTC
NA	13	TRBJ2-1	TRBV7-9	CASSLSAQAQQFF	TGTGCCAGCAGCTTATCGGCCCAAGCCCAGCAGTTCTTC
NA	14	TRBJ1-2	TRBV28	CASSLGTVVGGYTF	TGTGCCAGCAGTTTAGGGACCGTCGTAGGAGGCTACACCTTC
TRBD1	14	TRBJ1-4	TRBV30	CAWSLGQGSEKLFF	TGTGCCTGGAGCCTGGGACAGGGGTCTGAAAAACTGTTTTTT
NA	17	TRBJ2-7	TRBV5-5	CASSLLFLPKVGHEQYF	TGTGCCAGCAGCCTCTTGTTCCTTCCAAAGGTAGGCCACGAGCAGTACTTC
NA	14	TRBJ1-2	TRBV5-8	CASSFGQPSGGYTF	TGTGCCAGCAGCTTCGGGCAGCCCTCGGGAGGCTACACCTTC